The clone carrying this T cell receptor (beta chain) has only a few counts. Profiled with immunoSEQ multiplex PCR; TCRdb holds only in-frame clones, not every one. The repertoire holds tens of thousands of clones, with 84% as singletons. The sample originates from a study of blood T cell repertoires in COVID-19. The germline V gene encodes CDR1 SEHNR and CDR2 FQNEAQ (reference sequence). V gave up 6 bases and J gave up 7 bases; unmatched junction bases: 4. The CDR3 runs to 14 residues. The sequence was obtained from a human donor in a cohort sampled during active COVID-19. The specimen sequenced was peripheral blood. The rearrangement links TRBV7-9 to TRBJ1-6; 9 bases align to TRBD1. CDR3 nucleotide sequence: TGTGCCAGCAGATCCGGGACAGGGAATTCACCCCTCCACTTT. It translates to CASRSGTGNSPLHF.